A single T cell receptor (beta chain) is shown here with its context. Antigen specificity is unknown. The data were taken from a study of OX40 agonist ivuxolimab in advanced cancers. Overall study: With ivuxolimab, an agonistic anti-OX40 (CD134) antibody, patients were treated. Intravenous ivuxolimab at 0.01 to 10 mg/kg was given to patients every 2 weeks. General study points: Some patients without response likewise showed low normalized clonal expansion.

Per the germline V gene, CDR1 is SGDLS and CDR2 is YYNGEE. V shed 4 bases and J shed 0 bases, with 11 bases lying between them. The CDR3 is 15 residues long. The assay was immunoSEQ multiplex PCR, and TCRdb's table has in-frame clones only and misses some. The data show 73,000 or so clones, with roughly 92% seen just once and around 0.4% held by the top ten. The gene calls are TRBV9 and TRBJ2-1, with D perhaps TRBD2 (5 bases). The clonotype comes from an adult with an advanced solid tumor such as melanoma, head and neck, liver or kidney cancer. Here the sequenced sample was CD4+ or CD8+ T cells sorted from blood, taken in a trial of the OX40 agonist ivuxolimab. The CDR3 reads CASSLARSSYNEQFF. The DNA of the CDR3 is TGTGCCAGCAGCCTAGCACGGAGCTCCTACAATGAGCAGTTCTTC.